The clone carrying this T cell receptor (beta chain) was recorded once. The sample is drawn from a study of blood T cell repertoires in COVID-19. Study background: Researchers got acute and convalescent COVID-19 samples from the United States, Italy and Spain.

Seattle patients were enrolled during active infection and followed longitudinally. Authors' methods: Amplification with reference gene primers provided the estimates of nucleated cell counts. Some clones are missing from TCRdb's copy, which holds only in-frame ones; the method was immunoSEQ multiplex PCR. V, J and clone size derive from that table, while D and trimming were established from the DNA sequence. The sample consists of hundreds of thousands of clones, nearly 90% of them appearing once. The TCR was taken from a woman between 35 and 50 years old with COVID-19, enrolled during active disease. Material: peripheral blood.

CDR3 coding DNA: TGTGCCAGCAGCTTATCCCCGGACAGTCAGAACTATGGCTACACCTTC. Protein sequence: CASSLSPDSQNYGYTF. This chain uses TRBV7-9 with TRBJ1-2, with D possibly matching TRBD1 (6 bases). CDR3 length: 16 residues. Trimming pared 2 bases from V and 2 bases from J, leaving 15 bases between. From germline, CDR1 is SEHNR and CDR2 FQNEAQ (reference sequence).